This entry features one T cell receptor (beta chain) sequence. V was cut by 5 bases and J by 7 bases, with 12 bases left in between. This CDR3 comprises 13 residues. The V gene's germline CDR1 is SGHRS and CDR2 YFSETQ. Study processing details: It was from reference gene primer amplification that nucleated cell counts were estimated. Profiled with immunoSEQ multiplex PCR; TCRdb holds only in-frame clones, not every one. The DNA gave D and trimming, while V, J and clone size come from that table. The profile shows some 230,000 clones, approximately 83% of them singletons. This record comes from a study of blood T cell repertoires in COVID-19. At the level of the study: Samples came from the United States, Italy and Spain, spanning acute and convalescent COVID-19. The cDNA or gDNA used as material had been derived from T cells, B-cell-depleted T cells, or PBMCs.

This TCR came from a woman aged 45-65 years with acute or convalescent COVID-19. Sequencing input: peripheral blood. The chain recombines TRBV5-1 with TRBJ2-2; D remains ambiguous. DNA of the CDR3: TGCGCCAGCAGTCCTGGCCAGGACGGGGAGCTGTTTTTT. This translates into CASSPGQDGELFF.